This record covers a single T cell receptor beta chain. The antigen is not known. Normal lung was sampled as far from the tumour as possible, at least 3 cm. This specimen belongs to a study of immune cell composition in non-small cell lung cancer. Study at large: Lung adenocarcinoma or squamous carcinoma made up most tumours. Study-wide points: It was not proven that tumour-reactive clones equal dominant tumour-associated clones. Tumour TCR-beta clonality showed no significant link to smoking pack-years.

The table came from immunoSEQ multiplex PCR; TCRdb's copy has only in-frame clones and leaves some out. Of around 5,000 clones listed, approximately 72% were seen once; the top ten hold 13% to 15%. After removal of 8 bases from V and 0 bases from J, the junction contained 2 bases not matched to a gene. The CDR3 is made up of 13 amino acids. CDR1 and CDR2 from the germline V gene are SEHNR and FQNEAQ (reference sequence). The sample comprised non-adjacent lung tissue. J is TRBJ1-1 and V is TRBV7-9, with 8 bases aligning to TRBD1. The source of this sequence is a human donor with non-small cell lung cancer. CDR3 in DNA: TGTGCCAGCGGACAGGGTCTGAACACTGAAGCTTTCTTT. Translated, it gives CASGQGLNTEAFF.